Presented here are 5 T cell receptor beta chains from one specimen sequenced in a study of cytomegalovirus exposure and HLA in healthy donors. The PCR made use of 60 Vbeta and 13 Jbeta primers. Libraries were prepared by immunoSEQ multiplex PCR; TCRdb keeps only in-frame clonotypes and omits some of them. The table records some 130,000 clones, approximately 80% of them present only once. The sample taken for sequencing was PBMCs. The receptors come from a female donor in good health and CMV-seronegative.

Concerning this clone itself: The junction shows a germline mismatch at one end, possibly a read error. V and J are TRBV4-3 and TRBJ2-3; 9 nucleotides match TRBD2. Looked up from germline, CDR1 is LGHNA and CDR2 is YSLEER. The length of the CDR3 is 17 residues. For the CDR3, the DNA is TGCGCCAACAGCCAAGATTATGAAGCGGGAGGTTTGAATACGCAGTATTTT. This encodes CANSQDYEAGGLNTQYF.

This clone was counted once. This rearrangement joins TRBV5-1 to TRBJ2-3; a weak D match, TRBD2 (5 bases). The germline V and J ends were trimmed by 2 bases and 0 bases, with 22 bases remaining between them. Germline V gene lookup returns CDR1 SGHRS and CDR2 YFSETQ. The CDR3 is 19 amino acids. Here the CDR3 reads CASSFQARSWESSTDTQYF. In DNA, the CDR3 is TGCGCCAGCAGCTTCCAAGCCCGATCATGGGAGTCTAGCACAGATACGCAGTATTTT. Supplemented by reference TRBV5-1 and TRBJ2-3, the full variable domain reads KAGVTQTPRYLIKTRGQQVTLSCSPISGHRSVSWYQQTPGQGLQFLFEYFSETQRNKGNFPGRFSGRQFSNSRSEMNVSTLELGDSALYLCASSFQARSWESSTDTQYFGPGTRLTVL.

The V call is TRBV19, the J call TRBJ2-5, with 8 bases that match TRBD2. V lost 6 bases to trimming and J lost 5 bases; unmatched junction nucleotides: 8. The CDR3 is made up of 14 amino acids. Germline lookup yields CDR1 LNHDA and CDR2 SQIVND (reference sequence). The CDR3 loop is CASRPTSDYETQYF. CDR3 DNA sequence: TGTGCCAGTAGACCGACTAGCGACTACGAGACCCAGTACTTC.

V is TRBV27 and J is TRBJ2-2; the D gene is possibly TRBD1 (6 bases). This CDR3 comprises 16 residues. Germline loops: CDR1 MNHEY, CDR2 SMNVEV (reference sequence). Trimming took off 6 bases at V and 1 base at J, with 15 bases between the two ends. CDR3 nucleotide sequence: TGTGCCAGCAGACAATCAAGGGACAAGAACACCGGGGAGCTGTTTTTT. This translates into CASRQSRDKNTGELFF.

The chain has TRBV7-9 and TRBJ2-7; TRBD1 might be the D (6 bases). The CDR3 runs to 15 residues. CDR1 is SEHNR, CDR2 FQNEAQ, per germline (reference sequence). V lost 2 bases to trimming and J lost 3 bases, with 14 bases between them. Here the CDR3 reads CASSLKLGADYEQYF. The CDR3, as DNA: TGTGCCAGCAGCTTAAAGCTGGGGGCCGACTACGAGCAGTACTTC. The whole variable domain, remainder taken from reference TRBV7-9 and TRBJ2-7, is DTGVSQNPRHKITKRGQNVTFRCDPISEHNRLYWYRQTLGQGPEFLTYFQNEAQLEKSRLLSDRFSAERPKGSFSTLEIQRTEQGDSAMYLCASSLKLGADYEQYFGPGTRLTVT.